This T cell receptor (beta chain) was sequenced for a study of regulatory T cells in long-lasting Graves disease. Overall study results and limits: Persistent Graves' cases showed lower TCR diversity than newly diagnosed cases.

Time point: newly diagnosed GD, antithyroid drugs for less than 3 months. PBMC RNA was the source of the TCR library. From an endocrinology department in Xi'an, China, came the patients. From germline, CDR1 is MNHNS and CDR2 SASEGT. The CDR3 consists of 12 residues. V dropped 6 bases and J dropped 4 bases, with 10 bases sitting between them. This clonotype showed up many times. Its target is unknown. Sequencing libraries for TCR beta were prepared with iRepertoire HTBI primers and Arm-PCR of CDR3 regions. Per the original data handling: Samples revealed 60 to 70 TRBV and 14 TRBJ segments. MiXCR, applied by TCRdb to the multiplex PCR reads, yields one record per CDR3 protein. These V and J calls derive from TCRdb rather than the authors' analysis. The table records 620,000 or so distinct CDR3 sequences, under 20% of them present only once. This sample was also put to use in a study of T cells in Graves' hyperthyroidism and ophthalmopathy.

This clonotype was obtained from a woman aged 30 to 39 with Graves disease. This sample comprised peripheral blood mononuclear cells (PBMCs), obtained at new diagnosis, from a patient treated with antithyroid drugs. The genes are TRBV6-1 and TRBJ2-7; D is undetermined. The CDR3 DNA follows: TGTGCCAGCAGAGGGTGGGCGTACGAGCAGTACTTC. Its protein product is CASRGWAYEQYF.